The rows below give T cell receptor beta chains drawn from one sample of a study of T cell changes during pregnancy in multiple sclerosis. Assay used: immunoSEQ multiplex PCR; TCRdb lists only in-frame clones, some missing. The sample carries 60,000 to 70,000 clones, about nine tenths recorded once. The material sequenced was peripheral blood, taken after pregnancy. All receptors derive from a female donor in good health, enrolled as a control in a pregnancy study. Each CDR3 is given with its conserved first and last residue. D genes are given only for firm matches. Size is omitted from some rows. Given values are once, few, many or a class for expanded clones.

v_call: TRBV7-2
j_call: TRBJ2-7
d_call: NA
clone_size: NA
cdr3_aa: CASSTQGIDEQYF
cdr3_nt: TGTGCCAGCAGCACACAGGGTATCGACGAGCAGTACTTC

v_call: TRBV7-2
j_call: TRBJ2-5
d_call: NA
clone_size: NA
cdr3_aa: CASSLAAGRETQYF
cdr3_nt: TGTGCCAGCAGCTTAGCCGCAGGGCGGGAGACCCAGTACTTC

v_call: TRBV5-1
j_call: TRBJ2-7
d_call: NA
clone_size: NA
cdr3_aa: CASSLDLERQGFHEQYF
cdr3_nt: TGCGCCAGCAGCTTGGACCTCGAACGGCAGGGGTTCCACGAGCAGTACTTC

v_call: TRBV9
j_call: TRBJ2-1
d_call: NA
clone_size: NA
cdr3_aa: CASSVATFSRNNEQFF
cdr3_nt: TGTGCCAGCAGCGTAGCTACGTTCTCGCGGAACAATGAGCAGTTCTTC

v_call: TRBV5-1
j_call: TRBJ2-4
d_call: TRBD2
clone_size: once
cdr3_aa: CASSGGGAGGNIQYF
cdr3_nt: TGCGCCAGCAGCGGCGGGGGGGCAGGAGGAAACATTCAGTACTTC

v_call: TRBV7-2
j_call: TRBJ1-2
d_call: NA
clone_size: NA
cdr3_aa: CASSTHSYGYTF
cdr3_nt: TGTGCCAGCAGCACCCACAGCTATGGCTACACCTTC

v_call: TRBV10-3
j_call: TRBJ1-5
d_call: NA
clone_size: NA
cdr3_aa: CAISSGESNQPQHF
cdr3_nt: TGTGCCATCAGTTCAGGGGAGAGCAATCAGCCCCAGCATTTT

v_call: TRBV30
j_call: TRBJ1-2
d_call: NA
clone_size: few
cdr3_aa: CAWSGDSRDIWGYTF
cdr3_nt: TGTGCCTGGAGTGGGGATTCCCGGGACATCTGGGGCTACACCTTC

v_call: TRBV30
j_call: TRBJ1-2
d_call: NA
clone_size: NA
cdr3_aa: CAWSVQTGYGYTF
cdr3_nt: TGTGCCTGGAGTGTACAGACAGGCTATGGCTACACCTTC

v_call: TRBV4-2
j_call: TRBJ2-1
d_call: TRBD2
clone_size: NA
cdr3_aa: CASSQGYGAGGSYNEQFF
cdr3_nt: TGTGCCAGCAGCCAGGGGTATGGGGCGGGGGGATCCTACAATGAGCAGTTCTTC

v_call: TRBV5-4
j_call: TRBJ2-1
d_call: TRBD2
clone_size: NA
cdr3_aa: CASSFYRLAGGNEQFF
cdr3_nt: TGTGCCAGCAGCTTCTACCGACTAGCGGGGGGCAATGAGCAGTTCTTC

v_call: TRBV7-8
j_call: TRBJ2-5
d_call: TRBD2
clone_size: NA
cdr3_aa: CASSLGTSGGQQYF
cdr3_nt: TGTGCCAGCAGCTTAGGGACTAGCGGGGGACAGCAGTACTTC

v_call: TRBV5-6
j_call: TRBJ1-3
d_call: NA
clone_size: few
cdr3_aa: CASSQLAGEGDTIYF
cdr3_nt: TGTGCCAGCAGCCAGTTAGCAGGGGAAGGAGACACCATATATTTT

v_call: TRBV7-2
j_call: TRBJ1-2
d_call: TRBD1
clone_size: NA
cdr3_aa: CASIMTGYYGYTF
cdr3_nt: TGTGCCAGCATCATGACAGGGTACTATGGCTACACCTTC

v_call: TRBV30
j_call: TRBJ2-1
d_call: TRBD1
clone_size: NA
cdr3_aa: CAWSIRIGGHEQFF
cdr3_nt: TGTGCCTGGAGTATTCGTATAGGGGGCCATGAGCAGTTCTTC

v_call: TRBV21-1
j_call: TRBJ1-5
d_call: NA
clone_size: NA
cdr3_aa: CASSNTTWGNQPQHF
cdr3_nt: TGTGCCAGCAGCAACACTACATGGGGCAATCAGCCCCAGCATTTT

v_call: TRBV5-1
j_call: TRBJ2-1
d_call: TRBD2
clone_size: NA
cdr3_aa: CASSSGLAGNNEQFF
cdr3_nt: TGCGCCAGCAGCTCTGGACTAGCGGGGAACAATGAGCAGTTCTTC

v_call: TRBV6-5
j_call: TRBJ1-5
d_call: NA
clone_size: few
cdr3_aa: CASWVNAGYPQHF
cdr3_nt: TGTGCCAGCTGGGTTAATGCGGGGTACCCCCAGCATTTT

v_call: TRBV7-2
j_call: TRBJ1-1
d_call: TRBD1
clone_size: NA
cdr3_aa: CASSLEGAGTTEAFF
cdr3_nt: TGTGCCAGCAGCTTAGAGGGGGCAGGGACCACTGAAGCTTTCTTT

v_call: TRBV7-3
j_call: TRBJ1-1
d_call: NA
clone_size: NA
cdr3_aa: CASRGDILNQGNSMNTEAFF
cdr3_nt: TGTGCCAGCAGGGGGGACATCCTTAACCAGGGAAACTCTATGAACACTGAAGCTTTCTTT

v_call: TRBV2
j_call: TRBJ2-3
d_call: TRBD2
clone_size: once
cdr3_aa: CASRYFGLAGGQDTQYF
cdr3_nt: TGTGCCAGCAGATACTTCGGACTAGCGGGGGGGCAAGATACGCAGTATTTT

v_call: TRBV5-6
j_call: TRBJ2-3
d_call: TRBD1
clone_size: NA
cdr3_aa: CASSLAGQGADTQYF
cdr3_nt: TGTGCCAGCAGCTTGGCCGGGCAGGGGGCAGATACGCAGTATTTT

v_call: TRBV11-3
j_call: TRBJ2-7
d_call: NA
clone_size: NA
cdr3_aa: CASSLGGLREQYF
cdr3_nt: TGTGCCAGCAGCTTAGGGGGGCTCCGGGAGCAGTACTTC

v_call: TRBV5-6
j_call: TRBJ2-2
d_call: TRBD1
clone_size: NA
cdr3_aa: CASSSGQGTGELFF
cdr3_nt: TGTGCCAGCAGCTCGGGACAGGGGACCGGGGAGCTGTTTTTT

v_call: TRBV15
j_call: TRBJ1-5
d_call: NA
clone_size: NA
cdr3_aa: CATSRDGTTSNQPQHF
cdr3_nt: TGTGCCACCAGCAGAGATGGGACAACTAGCAATCAGCCCCAGCATTTT

v_call: TRBV7-2
j_call: TRBJ1-3
d_call: NA
clone_size: NA
cdr3_aa: CASSPRGVSGNTIYF
cdr3_nt: TGTGCCAGCAGCCCCCGGGGTGTCTCTGGAAACACCATATATTTT

v_call: TRBV27
j_call: TRBJ1-4
d_call: TRBD1
clone_size: NA
cdr3_aa: CASSSSSQGQANEKLFF
cdr3_nt: TGTGCCAGCAGTTCGAGCTCACAGGGGCAAGCTAATGAAAAACTGTTTTTT

v_call: TRBV7-2
j_call: TRBJ1-1
d_call: NA
clone_size: NA
cdr3_aa: CASSLFAHSEAFF
cdr3_nt: TGTGCCAGCAGCCTATTCGCCCACTCCGAAGCTTTCTTT

v_call: TRBV9
j_call: TRBJ1-1
d_call: NA
clone_size: NA
cdr3_aa: CASSVLGGRILDTEAFF
cdr3_nt: TGTGCCAGCAGCGTTCTCGGGGGGCGAATATTGGACACTGAAGCTTTCTTT

v_call: TRBV19
j_call: TRBJ2-7
d_call: TRBD1
clone_size: NA
cdr3_aa: CASSPGTGGTYEQYF
cdr3_nt: TGTGCCAGTAGTCCAGGGACAGGGGGGACCTACGAGCAGTACTTC

v_call: TRBV18
j_call: TRBJ1-6
d_call: TRBD1
clone_size: NA
cdr3_aa: CASSPQGAESPLHF
cdr3_nt: TGTGCCAGCTCACCGCAGGGGGCGGAATCACCCCTCCACTTT

v_call: TRBV12-5
j_call: TRBJ2-2
d_call: TRBD1
clone_size: NA
cdr3_aa: CASGLGPGQGDTGELFF
cdr3_nt: TGTGCTAGTGGTTTGGGACCGGGACAGGGGGACACCGGGGAGCTGTTTTTT

v_call: TRBV19
j_call: TRBJ1-1
d_call: TRBD1
clone_size: NA
cdr3_aa: CASSIESDRAKAFF
cdr3_nt: TGTGCCAGTAGTATAGAATCGGACAGGGCTAAAGCTTTCTTT

v_call: TRBV5-1
j_call: TRBJ1-5
d_call: TRBD1
clone_size: NA
cdr3_aa: CASSLEGTGQNQPQHF
cdr3_nt: TGCGCCAGCAGCTTGGAGGGGACAGGACAAAATCAGCCCCAGCATTTT

v_call: TRBV4-2
j_call: TRBJ1-2
d_call: TRBD1
clone_size: NA
cdr3_aa: CASSQDSGTGVMGGYTF
cdr3_nt: TGTGCCAGCAGCCAAGACTCCGGGACAGGGGTGATGGGTGGCTACACCTTC

v_call: TRBV19
j_call: TRBJ1-3
d_call: NA
clone_size: NA
cdr3_aa: CASSAIQGFGNTIYF
cdr3_nt: TGTGCCAGTAGTGCGATACAGGGTTTTGGAAACACCATATATTTT

v_call: TRBV2
j_call: TRBJ2-3
d_call: TRBD2
clone_size: once
cdr3_aa: CASSDGLAGVDTQYF
cdr3_nt: TGTGCCAGCAGTGACGGCCTAGCGGGGGTAGATACGCAGTATTTT

v_call: TRBV5-1
j_call: TRBJ2-2
d_call: NA
clone_size: NA
cdr3_aa: CASSLGPSVGQFTGELFF
cdr3_nt: TGCGCCAGCAGCTTGGGCCCCTCTGTGGGCCAATTTACCGGGGAGCTGTTTTTT

v_call: TRBV5-1
j_call: TRBJ1-5
d_call: TRBD1
clone_size: NA
cdr3_aa: CASSPEGQEIQPQHF
cdr3_nt: TGCGCCAGCAGCCCGGAAGGACAGGAGATTCAGCCCCAGCATTTT

v_call: TRBV28
j_call: TRBJ2-7
d_call: NA
clone_size: NA
cdr3_aa: CASRLQGGEQYF
cdr3_nt: TGTGCCAGCAGATTACAGGGCGGCGAGCAGTACTTC

v_call: TRBV5-5
j_call: TRBJ2-7
d_call: NA
clone_size: NA
cdr3_aa: CASSLEGTTYEQYF
cdr3_nt: TGTGCCAGCAGCTTGGAGGGGACAACCTACGAGCAGTACTTC

v_call: TRBV2
j_call: TRBJ2-5
d_call: NA
clone_size: NA
cdr3_aa: CASSDRGARETQYF
cdr3_nt: TGTGCCAGCAGTGACAGGGGGGCTAGAGAGACCCAGTACTTC

v_call: TRBV4-3
j_call: TRBJ1-4
d_call: NA
clone_size: NA
cdr3_aa: CASSQVRGLREKLFF
cdr3_nt: TGCGCCAGCAGCCAAGTACGTGGGCTAAGGGAAAAACTGTTTTTT

v_call: TRBV5-1
j_call: TRBJ1-1
d_call: NA
clone_size: NA
cdr3_aa: CASSLAGEGAEAFF
cdr3_nt: TGCGCCAGCAGCTTGGCTGGGGAGGGGGCTGAAGCTTTCTTT

v_call: TRBV6-5
j_call: TRBJ1-2
d_call: NA
clone_size: NA
cdr3_aa: CASSYSTTGGYGYTF
cdr3_nt: TGTGCCAGCAGTTACAGTACGACAGGAGGATATGGCTACACCTTC

v_call: TRBV28
j_call: TRBJ2-7
d_call: NA
clone_size: NA
cdr3_aa: CASRPRGGSYEQYF
cdr3_nt: TGTGCCAGCAGACCTCGAGGCGGCTCCTACGAGCAGTACTTC

v_call: TRBV6-4
j_call: TRBJ2-2
d_call: TRBD2
clone_size: once
cdr3_aa: CASSDRGGPTGELFF
cdr3_nt: TGTGCCAGCAGTGATCGGGGGGGGCCCACCGGGGAGCTGTTTTTT

v_call: TRBV29-1
j_call: TRBJ2-5
d_call: NA
clone_size: NA
cdr3_aa: CSVGSRLNKETQYF
cdr3_nt: TGCAGCGTTGGATCTAGGCTAAATAAAGAGACCCAGTACTTC

v_call: TRBV30
j_call: TRBJ1-1
d_call: NA
clone_size: NA
cdr3_aa: CAWSRVSDQIGDTEAFF
cdr3_nt: TGTGCCTGGAGCCGGGTCTCAGACCAGATTGGAGACACTGAAGCTTTCTTT

v_call: TRBV5-1
j_call: TRBJ2-6
d_call: NA
clone_size: NA
cdr3_aa: CASSWDTGANVLTF
cdr3_nt: TGCGCCAGCAGCTGGGACACTGGGGCCAACGTCCTGACTTTC

v_call: TRBV7-3
j_call: TRBJ2-1
d_call: TRBD2
clone_size: NA
cdr3_aa: CASSLTGASGLNQFF
cdr3_nt: TGTGCCAGCAGCTTAACCGGGGCTAGCGGGTTAAATCAGTTCTTC

v_call: TRBV11-2
j_call: TRBJ1-1
d_call: NA
clone_size: NA
cdr3_aa: CASSLNGVNTEAFF
cdr3_nt: TGTGCCAGCAGCTTAAACGGGGTGAACACTGAAGCTTTCTTT

v_call: TRBV2
j_call: TRBJ2-7
d_call: NA
clone_size: NA
cdr3_aa: CASTDGGRGRTLSSYEQYF
cdr3_nt: TGTGCCAGCACCGATGGGGGCAGGGGCCGAACTTTGAGCTCCTACGAGCAGTACTTC

v_call: TRBV13
j_call: TRBJ2-4
d_call: NA
clone_size: NA
cdr3_aa: CASSLVPGLNIQYF
cdr3_nt: TGTGCCAGCAGCTTAGTCCCGGGACTGAACATTCAGTACTTC

v_call: TRBV12-5
j_call: TRBJ2-7
d_call: NA
clone_size: NA
cdr3_aa: CASGSNPAGNSYEQYF
cdr3_nt: TGTGCTAGTGGTTCTAACCCGGCAGGTAACTCCTACGAGCAGTACTTC

v_call: TRBV4-2
j_call: TRBJ1-2
d_call: NA
clone_size: NA
cdr3_aa: CASSQQALTGNYGYTF
cdr3_nt: TGTGCCAGCAGCCAACAGGCCCTAACAGGGAACTATGGCTACACCTTC

v_call: TRBV7-8
j_call: TRBJ1-5
d_call: NA
clone_size: NA
cdr3_aa: CASSLVRGSNQPQHF
cdr3_nt: TGTGCCAGCAGCTTAGTACGGGGGAGCAATCAGCCCCAGCATTTT

v_call: TRBV6-5
j_call: TRBJ1-1
d_call: TRBD1
clone_size: NA
cdr3_aa: CASSYPRTGMNTEAFF
cdr3_nt: TGTGCCAGCAGTTATCCGAGGACAGGCATGAACACTGAAGCTTTCTTT

v_call: TRBV11-1
j_call: TRBJ1-1
d_call: NA
clone_size: NA
cdr3_aa: CASSLARWNTEAFF
cdr3_nt: TGTGCCAGCAGCTTAGCGCGATGGAACACTGAAGCTTTCTTT